What follows describes a single TCR beta chain. The specificity of this receptor is unknown. No much larger clone is present one base from it, and per-base qualities are unavailable. TCRbeta CDR3 regions were amplified from genomic DNA using the immunoSEQ Assay, a bias-controlled multiplex PCR. The authors processed their data as follows. The number of nucleated cells in each sample was estimated by amplification of reference gene primers within the assay. To quantify the absolute abundance of each unique TCRbeta CDR3 rearrangement, sequence reads were collapsed and filtered. Productive Simpson clonality was computed per sample as the square root of Simpson's diversity index over productive rearrangements. Imported from immuneACCESS, the table was reduced by TCRdb to in-frame sequences with V and J called. These copies leave out some clones; in studies compared against another copy, an unresolved V gene accounts for under half, and the cause of the remainder is not known. V and J calls plus clone size are reproduced from that table; the DNA served to infer D and trimming. The sample records fewer than 200,000 clones, about four fifths of which are singletons. Together, the top ten hold approximately 6.9% of the sample.

From its cysteine to its phenylalanine, the CDR3 spans 14 amino acids. The kept DNA is CDR3 alone, 42 bases in frame from the first base. From the germline V gene, CDR1 is SGHRS and CDR2 is YFSETQ. Germline trimming: 3 bases from V, 5 bases from J; junction bases outside gene matches: 5. Collaborating institutions collected whole blood in K2EDTA tubes following their own protocols. For TCRbeta analysis, collaborators shipped samples as frozen whole blood, isolated PBMCs, or DNA extracted from either of those sample types. This record belongs to a study of blood T cell repertoires in COVID-19 (TCRdb year 2020). Concerning the study at large: The collaborator samples originated in the United States, Italy and Spain and spanned the acute and convalescent phases of COVID-19. Deeply sampled blood TCRbeta repertoires from subjects exposed to, actively infected with, or recovered from COVID-19 were included in the dataset. The material from the prospective study consisted of cDNA or gDNA derived from T cells, B-cell-depleted T cells, or PBMCs. Nearly every sample came with metadata listing a de-identified subject ID, COVID-19 status, age in years and sex. A freely available public database, intended as a resource for researchers studying the immune response to SARS-CoV-2, is where the repertoires were released. Where available, HLA class I and class II types were taken from metadata supplied by the sample provider and were not determined by assay-based typing. Samples came from the ongoing ImmuneRACE study (first 160 participants) plus 1,254 subjects from 6 global collaborators.

Beyond this particular receptor, the publication reports: The quantity of clinical and demographic metadata differed by source and by participant and was supplied without curation.

This clonotype originated in a man aged 60 to 75 with acute or convalescent COVID-19. Sequenced input: peripheral blood. The receptor chain draws on TRBV5-1 and TRBJ1-1, with 9 bases aligning to TRBD1. Read as DNA, the sequence is TGCGCCAGCAGCTACCCGACAGGGGGAACTGAAGCTTTCTTT. This translates into CASSYPTGGTEAFF.